The 27 T cell receptor beta chains reported below all come from one sample, sequenced in a study of shared clonotypes between healthy human individuals. CD8 cells regarded as naive lacked CD45RO, were positively chosen for CCR7, and omitted terminally differentiated effector memory CD45RA+ cells. The protocol was immunoSEQ multiplex PCR, while the TCRdb copy is restricted to in-frame clones and leaves out a portion. The sample lists about 700,000 clones; about 92% were seen once. Sequencing was done on a sample of naive CD8+ T cells sorted from blood. All receptors come from a young man in good health.

The J gene is TRBJ2-3, the V gene TRBV6-4; 10 nucleotides align to TRBD2. The junction had 8 bases not matched to a gene; V was cut back by 3 bases and J by 5 bases. This CDR3 is 16 amino acids long. Looked up from germline, CDR1 is MRHNA and CDR2 is SNTAGT. DNA of the CDR3: TGTGCCAGCAGTGAATTCAGCGGGAGGGCCCAAGATACGCAGTATTTT. This translates into CASSEFSGRAQDTQYF.

The CDR3 here is CASSLVAMGVNDEQFF. The CDR3 nucleotides read TGTGCCAGCAGCTTAGTAGCTATGGGCGTCAACGATGAGCAGTTCTTC. This chain joins TRBV7-2 and TRBJ2-1; D is undetermined. CDR1 is SGHTA, CDR2 FQGNSA, per germline. V lost 1 base and J 8 bases, leaving 18 bases between the germline ends. The length of the CDR3 is 16 residues.

The V call is TRBV29-1, the J call TRBJ1-1; D unclear. V gave up 2 bases and J gave up 6 bases, with 13 bases separating them. The CDR3 has 13 amino acids. Looked up from germline, CDR1 is SQVTM and CDR2 is ANQGSEA. CDR3 amino acids: CSVESPSLSEAFF. The CDR3 DNA is TGCAGCGTTGAATCACCTTCACTATCTGAAGCTTTCTTT. Complete variable domain (other parts from reference TRBV29-1 and TRBJ1-1): SAVISQKPSRDICQRGTSLTIQCQVDSQVTMMFWYRQQPGQSLTLIATANQGSEATYESGFVIDKFPISRPNLTFSTLTVSNMSPEDSSIYLCSVESPSLSEAFFGQGTRLTVV.

This clone was seen a single time. The V and J genes are TRBV7-8 and TRBJ2-1; D gene ambiguous. Per germline, CDR1 SGHVS and CDR2 FQNEAQ. CDR3 length: 13 amino acids. Trimming removed 8 bases from V and 1 base from J, with 9 bases in between. The CDR3 spells CASGSQSYNEQFF. The CDR3, as DNA: TGTGCCAGCGGGTCCCAATCCTACAATGAGCAGTTCTTC.

CDR3 nucleotide sequence: TGTGCCAGCAGCCCGCGGACAGGGGAGTTAGGTGGCTACACCTTC. It specifies CASSPRTGELGGYTF. The gene calls are TRBV9 and TRBJ1-2, with 9 bases identical to TRBD1. V lost 4 bases and J lost 7; bases outside the gene matches: 11. This CDR3 region has 15 residues. Germline loops: CDR1 SGDLS, CDR2 YYNGEE.

The V and J genes are TRBV4-3 and TRBJ2-2, with D unclear. CDR1 is LGHNA, CDR2 YSLEER, per germline. This CDR3 is built from 17 residues. The V end was cut by 3 bases, the J end by 3 bases, with 17 bases between. Here the CDR3 reads CASSQLSRGGDTGELFF. The DNA of the CDR3 is TGCGCCAGCAGCCAGCTATCTCGAGGTGGGGACACCGGGGAGCTGTTTTTT.

As regards this clone: One junction end disagrees with the germline gene, perhaps due to a read error. The V gene is TRBV29-1, the J gene TRBJ1-3; 7 bases fit TRBD1. This CDR3 is 15 amino acids long. Germline V gene lookup returns CDR1 SQVTM and CDR2 ANQGSEA. CDR3: CSVEETGWSGNTIYF. The CDR3 DNA sequence: TGCAGCGTGGAAGAGACAGGGTGGTCTGGAAACACCATATATTTT. The whole variable domain, remainder taken from reference TRBV29-1 and TRBJ1-3, is SAVISQKPSRDICQRGTSLTIQCQVDSQVTMMFWYRQQPGQSLTLIATANQGSEATYESGFVIDKFPISRPNLTFSTLTVSNMSPEDSSIYLCSVEETGWSGNTIYFGEGSWLTVV.

This chain connects TRBV4-3 to TRBJ2-2; 14 bases map to TRBD2. Unmatched junction bases numbered 7, after V lost 3 bases and J lost 1 base. The CDR3 is 19 residues long. Germline CDR1 reads LGHNA; CDR2 reads YSLEER. The CDR3 is CASSHPPGLAGENTGELFF. The CDR3 nucleotides read TGCGCCAGCAGCCACCCTCCGGGACTAGCGGGAGAGAACACCGGGGAGCTGTTTTTT.

V is TRBV6-5 and J is TRBJ2-2; 8 bases map to TRBD2. Germline V gives CDR1 MNHEY, CDR2 SVGAGI. The CDR3 contains 16 residues. Trimming removed 0 bases from V and 7 bases from J; junction bases left unmatched: 7. CDR3 region: CASSYSTAGAGGELFF. The CDR3 DNA is TGTGCCAGCAGTTACTCGACAGCGGGAGCGGGCGGGGAGCTGTTTTTT.

The chain uses TRBV7-9 and TRBJ2-5; maybe TRBD1 (7 bases). The CDR3 contains 14 residues. Between the trimmed V and J ends, which lost 2 bases and 1 base, there was a span of 8 bases. Germline CDR1 is SEHNR and CDR2 is FQNEAQ (reference sequence). CDR3 sequence: CASSLQGGQETQYF. CDR3 DNA: TGTGCCAGCAGCTTACAGGGGGGCCAAGAGACCCAGTACTTC.

The chain links TRBV27 to TRBJ2-7; D may correspond to TRBD1 or TRBD2 (5 bases each). V shed 4 bases and J shed 3 bases, with 16 bases lying between them. CDR3 length equals 15 residues. Per the germline V gene, CDR1 is MNHEY and CDR2 is SMNVEV (reference sequence). The chain's CDR3 is CASSSAGGDRYEQYF. DNA of the CDR3: TGTGCCAGCAGTTCCGCAGGTGGGGACCGCTACGAGCAGTACTTC.

J is TRBJ2-1 and V is TRBV5-1; TRBD1 agrees at 9 bases. This CDR3 region has 14 residues. Germline values: CDR1 SGHRS, CDR2 YFSETQ. The J segment lost 5 bases and the V segment lost 4 bases, leaving 4 bases of the junction unmatched. CDR3: CASSPRQGDNEQFF. The CDR3 DNA reads TGCGCCAGCAGCCCCCGACAGGGGGACAATGAGCAGTTCTTC.

This chain links TRBV5-4 with TRBJ1-1; 11 positions agree with TRBD1. V gave up 4 bases and J gave up 5 bases; unmatched junction bases: 7. The germline gives CDR1 SGHNT, CDR2 YYREEE (reference sequence). This CDR3 contains 15 residues. The CDR3 loop reads CASSDGQGAGTEAFF. In DNA form, the CDR3 reads TGTGCCAGCAGCGACGGACAGGGGGCGGGTACTGAAGCTTTCTTT.

The chain employs TRBV27 and TRBJ2-7; 11 nucleotides agree with TRBD2. The trim removed 2 bases at V and 3 bases at J, leaving 12 bases unmatched. CDR1 MNHEY and CDR2 SMNVEV come from the germline V gene (reference sequence). CDR3 length equals 18 residues. In DNA form, the CDR3 reads TGTGCCAGCAGTTTACGGACTCCCGGGACTAGCGGACTCTACGAGCAGTACTTC. Its translation: CASSLRTPGTSGLYEQYF.

The rearrangement joins TRBV27 to TRBJ2-2; D is tentatively TRBD1 or TRBD2 (5 bases each). Germline-derived CDR1 and CDR2 are MNHEY and SMNVEV (reference sequence). The CDR3 spans 16 residues. The germline V and J ends were trimmed by 5 bases and 0 bases, with 13 bases remaining between them. CDR3 loop: CASSVIGTANTGELFF. CDR3 in DNA: TGTGCCAGCAGTGTAATAGGGACGGCGAACACCGGGGAGCTGTTTTTT.

V and J are TRBV18 and TRBJ2-1; D remains ambiguous. CDR1 is KGHSH and CDR2 is LQKENI in the germline V gene. V lost 3 bases to trimming and J lost 9 bases, with 12 bases between them. The CDR3 extends over 13 amino acids. DNA of the CDR3: TGTGCCAGCTCACCCGTGGGCGAAGGTGAGCAGTTCTTC. It encodes CASSPVGEGEQFF.

This clone showed up just once. The CDR3 loop reads CASSQDDRIVVAKNIQYF. In DNA form, the CDR3 reads TGTGCCAGCAGCCAAGATGACAGAATTGTTGTGGCCAAAAACATTCAGTACTTC. This chain connects TRBV14 to TRBJ2-4, with D possibly TRBD1 on 5 matching bases. V lost 0 bases and J lost 1, with 16 bases in between. The germline CDR1 and CDR2 sequences are SGHDN and FVKESK. The CDR3 totals 18 residues.

The V and J genes are TRBV4-1 and TRBJ2-7, with 11 nucleotides matching TRBD1. The V gene end was trimmed by 5 bases and the J gene end by 5 bases; junction bases not matched to a gene: 5. Germline CDR1 reads MGHRA; CDR2 reads YSYEKL. This CDR3 region has 14 residues. The CDR3: CASSSDRGHDEQYF. DNA of the CDR3: TGCGCCAGCAGCTCGGACAGGGGGCACGACGAGCAGTACTTC.

The gene calls are TRBV15 and TRBJ2-7, with 8 bases aligning to TRBD1. This CDR3 comprises 14 residues. Trimming cost V 8 bases and J 0 bases; bases outside gene matches: 6. In germline, CDR1 is LNHNV, CDR2 YYDKDF (reference sequence). The CDR3 here is CATSPGQASYEQYF. In DNA, the CDR3 is TGTGCCACCTCCCCGGGACAGGCCTCCTACGAGCAGTACTTC.

This clone showed up just once. This chain uses TRBV10-2 with TRBJ2-5; no clear D. CDR3 size: 14 residues. In germline, CDR1 is WSHSY, CDR2 SAAADI. V was cut by 0 bases and J by 3 bases, with 8 bases left in between. CDR3 nucleotides: TGCGCCAGCAGTGAGTCGAGGATCGAAGAGACCCAGTACTTC. This gives the protein CASSESRIEETQYF.

The chain recombines TRBV11-3 with TRBJ1-1; D remains ambiguous. The CDR3 loop spans 14 amino acids. Germline V gene lookup returns CDR1 SGHNT and CDR2 YENEEA. V dropped 6 bases and J dropped 0 bases, with 11 bases sitting between them. The CDR3 DNA is TGTGCCAGCAGTGATCACGGTATGAACACTGAAGCTTTCTTT. Translated: CASSDHGMNTEAFF.

The chain employs TRBV7-8 and TRBJ2-7, with 9 bases fitting TRBD2. J was trimmed by 5 bases and V by 0 bases; bases with no gene match: 8. From germline, CDR1 is SGHVS and CDR2 FQNEAQ. The CDR3 consists of 16 residues. As DNA, the CDR3 is TGTGCCAGCAGCTTAGCGGCGGGAGGGCCTCGGGACGAGCAGTACTTC. This codes for CASSLAAGGPRDEQYF.

The table lists this clone with a count of one. The chain is built from TRBV14 and TRBJ1-1, with D perhaps TRBD1 (6 bases). The CDR3 has 12 amino acids. Trimming took 6 bases from V and 5 from J, leaving 10 bases between them. The germline CDR1 and CDR2 sequences are SGHDN and FVKESK. The CDR3, as DNA: TGTGCCAGCAGACAGGGTGGAACTGAAGCTTTCTTT. Protein sequence: CASRQGGTEAFF.

J is TRBJ2-7 and V is TRBV7-6, with D hard to call. Germline CDR1 SGHVS, CDR2 FNYEAQ. The CDR3 spans 15 residues. Trimming pared 1 base from V and 3 bases from J, leaving 13 bases between. CDR3: CASSLELGQFYEQYF. The CDR3 nucleotides are TGTGCCAGCAGCTTAGAGCTTGGGCAGTTCTACGAGCAGTACTTC.

The chain carries TRBV29-1 and TRBJ2-3; D is ambiguous. Looked up from germline, CDR1 is SQVTM and CDR2 is ANQGSEA. The CDR3 spans 14 residues. Deletions cut 4 bases from V and 0 bases from J, with 11 bases between. The CDR3 region has the DNA TGCAGCGTTGGGACCACGCTTAGCACAGATACGCAGTATTTT. Translation gives CSVGTTLSTDTQYF.

The chain employs TRBV15 and TRBJ1-1; D is ambiguous. V dropped 8 bases and J dropped 2 bases, with 12 bases sitting between them. This CDR3 contains 13 residues. The V gene's germline CDR1 is LNHNV and CDR2 YYDKDF (reference sequence). CDR3 sequence reads: CATGRTLNTEAFF. CDR3 DNA sequence: TGTGCCACCGGGAGAACCTTAAACACTGAAGCTTTCTTT. Complete variable domain (other parts from reference TRBV15 and TRBJ1-1): DAMVIQNPRYQVTQFGKPVTLSCSQTLNHNVMYWYQQKSSQAPKLLFHYYDKDFNNEADTPDNFQSRRPNTSFCFLDIRSPGLGDTAMYLCATGRTLNTEAFFGQGTRLTVV.

The V gene is TRBV10-3, the J gene TRBJ1-2; D possibly corresponds to TRBD1 (6 bases). The CDR3 has 13 amino acids. V lost 8 bases to trimming and J lost 2 bases, with 12 bases between them. Germline V gene data show CDR1 as ENHRY and CDR2 as SYGVKD. The DNA for the CDR3 is TGTGCCATCGCGGGGGCGGAGAACTATGGCTACACCTTC. Translating it yields CAIAGAENYGYTF.